This TCR beta chain was recorded in a study of CD4 T cells in relation to SARS-CoV-2 and coronaviruses. Trimming took 6 bases from V and 3 from J, leaving 21 bases between them. The CDR3 runs to 17 residues. Germline CDR1 MGHRA, CDR2 YSYEKL. Before the COVID-19 pandemic, during about 2011-2019, CD4+ T cells were taken from unexposed donors. After less than 11 days of culture, CD4+ T cells were isolated. Assay used: immunoSEQ multiplex PCR; TCRdb lists only in-frame clones, some missing. There are around 11,000 clones in the sample; about 68% occur only once, and more than 15% lies in the top ten. As regards this clone: The antigen remains unidentified.

This TCR derives from a human donor in good health. What was sequenced was CD4+ T cells from PBMCs, cultured in vitro. The chain employs TRBV4-1 and TRBJ2-1, with D perhaps TRBD1 or TRBD2 (5 bases each). The CDR3 DNA reads as TGCGCCAGCAGACGAAGCGCCCGGGACCAGCGCTACAATGAGCAGTTCTTC. It translates to CASRRSARDQRYNEQFF.